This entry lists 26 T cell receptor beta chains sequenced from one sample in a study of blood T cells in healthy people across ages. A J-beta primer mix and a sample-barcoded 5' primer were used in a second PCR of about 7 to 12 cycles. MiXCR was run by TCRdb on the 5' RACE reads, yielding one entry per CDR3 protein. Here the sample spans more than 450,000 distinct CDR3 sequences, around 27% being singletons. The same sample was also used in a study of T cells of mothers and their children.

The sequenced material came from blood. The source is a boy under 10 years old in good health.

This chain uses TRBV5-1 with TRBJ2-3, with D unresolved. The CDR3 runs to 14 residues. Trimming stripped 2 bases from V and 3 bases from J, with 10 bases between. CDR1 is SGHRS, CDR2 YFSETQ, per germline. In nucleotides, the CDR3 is TGCGCCAGCAGCTTCCACGGTTGGACAGATACGCAGTATTTT. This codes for CASSFHGWTDTQYF.

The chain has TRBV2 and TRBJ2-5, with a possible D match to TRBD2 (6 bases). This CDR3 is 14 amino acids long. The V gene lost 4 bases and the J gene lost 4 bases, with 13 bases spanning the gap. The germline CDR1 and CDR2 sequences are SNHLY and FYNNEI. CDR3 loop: CASSAERAPETQYF. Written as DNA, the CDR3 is TGTGCCAGCAGTGCCGAGCGGGCCCCAGAGACCCAGTACTTC.

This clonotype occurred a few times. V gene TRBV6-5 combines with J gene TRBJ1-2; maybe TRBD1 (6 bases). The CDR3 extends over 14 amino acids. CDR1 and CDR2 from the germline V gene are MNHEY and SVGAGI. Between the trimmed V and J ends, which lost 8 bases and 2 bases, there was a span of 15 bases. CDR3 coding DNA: TGTGCCAGCCTCTTGGGGAGGGGGAACTATGGCTACACCTTC. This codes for CASLLGRGNYGYTF.

Here the CDR3 DNA reads TGTGCCAGCAGCGGTACTAGCGGGGGGCATACAGATACGCAGTATTTT. This codes for CASSGTSGGHTDTQYF. The chain recombines TRBV9 with TRBJ2-3; 12 bases match TRBD2. This CDR3 is built from 16 residues. The germline CDR1 and CDR2 sequences are SGDLS and YYNGEE. V dropped 3 bases and J dropped 3; count of bases not matched to a gene: 5. The full variable domain, in which reference TRBV9 and TRBJ2-3 provide the parts outside the CDR3, is DSGVTQTPKHLITATGQRVTLRCSPRSGDLSVYWYQQSLDQGLQFLIQYYNGEERAKGNILERFSAQQFPDLHSELNLSSLELGDSALYFCASSGTSGGHTDTQYFGPGTRLTVL.

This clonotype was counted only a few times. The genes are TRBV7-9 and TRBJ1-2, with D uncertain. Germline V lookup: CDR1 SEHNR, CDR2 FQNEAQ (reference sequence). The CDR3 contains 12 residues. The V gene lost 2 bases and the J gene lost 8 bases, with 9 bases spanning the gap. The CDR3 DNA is TGTGCCAGCAGCTTAAAGGATGGGGGCTACACCTTC. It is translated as CASSLKDGGYTF.

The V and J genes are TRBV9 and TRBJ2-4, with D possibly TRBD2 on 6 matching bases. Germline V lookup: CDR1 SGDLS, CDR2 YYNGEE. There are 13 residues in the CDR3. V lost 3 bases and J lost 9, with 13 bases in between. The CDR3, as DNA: TGTGCCAGCAGCGAGGGCTCGCGGGGCATTCAGTACTTC. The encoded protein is CASSEGSRGIQYF.

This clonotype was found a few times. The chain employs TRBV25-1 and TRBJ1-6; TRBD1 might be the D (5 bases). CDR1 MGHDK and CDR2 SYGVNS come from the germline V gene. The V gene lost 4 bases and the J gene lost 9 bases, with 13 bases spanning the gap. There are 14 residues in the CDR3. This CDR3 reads CASSVGDSSSPLHF. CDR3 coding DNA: TGTGCCAGCAGTGTGGGCGACAGTAGTTCACCCCTCCACTTT.

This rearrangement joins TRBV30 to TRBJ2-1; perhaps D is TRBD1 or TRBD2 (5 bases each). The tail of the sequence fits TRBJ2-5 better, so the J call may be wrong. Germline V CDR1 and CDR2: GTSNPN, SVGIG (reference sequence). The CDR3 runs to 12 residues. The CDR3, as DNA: TGTGCCTGGAGTTATGGGGACGGGACCCAGTACTTC. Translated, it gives CAWSYGDGTQYF.

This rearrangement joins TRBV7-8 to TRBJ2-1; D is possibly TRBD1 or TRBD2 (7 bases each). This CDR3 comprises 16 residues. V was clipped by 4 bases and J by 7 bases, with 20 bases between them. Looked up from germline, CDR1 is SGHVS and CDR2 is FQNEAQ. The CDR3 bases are TGTGCCAGCAGCTCCCCACGACAGGGAGGGCCTAATGAGCAGTTCTTC. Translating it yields CASSSPRQGGPNEQFF. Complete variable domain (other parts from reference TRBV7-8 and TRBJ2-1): GAGVSQSPRYKVAKRGQDVALRCDPISGHVSLFWYQQALGQGPEFLTYFQNEAQLDKSGLPSDRFFAERPEGSVSTLKIQRTQQEDSAVYLCASSSPRQGGPNEQFFGPGTRLTVL.

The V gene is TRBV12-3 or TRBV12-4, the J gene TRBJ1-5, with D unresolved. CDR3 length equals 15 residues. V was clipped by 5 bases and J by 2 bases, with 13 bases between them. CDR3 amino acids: CASSPRVRRNQPQHF. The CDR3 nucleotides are TGTGCCAGCAGTCCCCGGGTTAGGCGCAATCAGCCCCAGCATTTT.

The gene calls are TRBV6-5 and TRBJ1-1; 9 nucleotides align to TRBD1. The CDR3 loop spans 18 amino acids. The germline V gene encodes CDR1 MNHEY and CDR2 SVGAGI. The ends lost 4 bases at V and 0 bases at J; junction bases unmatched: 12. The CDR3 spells CASSLLPGQGPLNTEAFF. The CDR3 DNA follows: TGTGCCAGCAGTTTACTCCCGGGACAGGGCCCCTTGAACACTGAAGCTTTCTTT.

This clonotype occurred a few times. The CDR3 coding sequence is TGTGCCTCCCTGGACGGCTCTGGAAACACCATATATTTT. The encoded protein is CASLDGSGNTIYF. The chain couples TRBV6-5 to TRBJ1-3; D gene unclear. CDR1 is MNHEY and CDR2 is SVGAGI in the germline V gene. The CDR3 contains 13 residues. The germline V and J ends were trimmed by 11 bases and 0 bases, with 11 bases remaining between them.

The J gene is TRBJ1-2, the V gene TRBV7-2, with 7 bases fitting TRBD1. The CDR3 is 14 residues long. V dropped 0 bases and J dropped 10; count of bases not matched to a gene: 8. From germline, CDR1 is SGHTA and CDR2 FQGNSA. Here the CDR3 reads CASSLARDSALYTF. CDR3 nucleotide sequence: TGTGCCAGCAGCTTAGCGCGGGACAGCGCACTCTACACCTTC.

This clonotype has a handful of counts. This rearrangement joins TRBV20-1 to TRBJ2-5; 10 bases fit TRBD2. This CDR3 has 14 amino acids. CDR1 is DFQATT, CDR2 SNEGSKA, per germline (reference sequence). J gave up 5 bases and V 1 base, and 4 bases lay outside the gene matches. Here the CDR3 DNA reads TGCAGTGCTAGAGGACTAGCGGGTTCGGAGACCCAGTACTTC. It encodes CSARGLAGSETQYF.

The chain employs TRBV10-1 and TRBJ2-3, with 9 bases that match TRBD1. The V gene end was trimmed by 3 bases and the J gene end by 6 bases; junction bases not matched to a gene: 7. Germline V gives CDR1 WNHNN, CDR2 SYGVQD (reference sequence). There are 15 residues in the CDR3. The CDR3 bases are TGCGCCAGCAGTGATTCCCGGGACAGGGCGGATACGCAGTATTTT. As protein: CASSDSRDRADTQYF.

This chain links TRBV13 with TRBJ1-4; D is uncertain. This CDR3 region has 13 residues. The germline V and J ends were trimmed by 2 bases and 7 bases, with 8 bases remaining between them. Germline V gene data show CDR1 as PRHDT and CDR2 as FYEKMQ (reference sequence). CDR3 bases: TGTGCCAGCAGCTTACGCAGGAGTGAAAAACTGTTTTTT. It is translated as CASSLRRSEKLFF.

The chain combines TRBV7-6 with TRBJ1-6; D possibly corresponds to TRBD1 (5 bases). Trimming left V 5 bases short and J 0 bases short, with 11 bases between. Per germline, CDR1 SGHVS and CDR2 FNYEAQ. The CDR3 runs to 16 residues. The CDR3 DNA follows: TGTGCCAGCAGCGAGACAGCGGACTCCTATAATTCACCCCTCCACTTT. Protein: CASSETADSYNSPLHF.

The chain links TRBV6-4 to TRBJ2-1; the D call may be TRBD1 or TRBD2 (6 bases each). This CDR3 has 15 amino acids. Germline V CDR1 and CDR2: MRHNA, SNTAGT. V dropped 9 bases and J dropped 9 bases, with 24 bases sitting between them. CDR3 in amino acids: CARIRGERVRGEQFF. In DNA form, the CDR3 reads TGTGCCAGGATAAGGGGGGAGCGCGTACGAGGTGAGCAGTTCTTC.

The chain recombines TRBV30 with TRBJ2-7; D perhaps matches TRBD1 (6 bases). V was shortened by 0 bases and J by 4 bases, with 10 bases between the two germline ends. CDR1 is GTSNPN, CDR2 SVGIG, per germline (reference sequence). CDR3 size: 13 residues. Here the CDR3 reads CAWSVGRGYEQYF. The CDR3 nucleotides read TGTGCCTGGAGTGTGGGCAGGGGTTACGAGCAGTACTTC.

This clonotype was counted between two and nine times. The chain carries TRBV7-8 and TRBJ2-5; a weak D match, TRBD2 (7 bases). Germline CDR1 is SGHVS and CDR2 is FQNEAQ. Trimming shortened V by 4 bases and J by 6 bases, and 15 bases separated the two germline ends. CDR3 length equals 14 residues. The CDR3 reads CASSSQGGAKTQYF. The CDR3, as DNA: TGTGCCAGCAGCTCTCAAGGGGGGGCGAAGACCCAGTACTTC.

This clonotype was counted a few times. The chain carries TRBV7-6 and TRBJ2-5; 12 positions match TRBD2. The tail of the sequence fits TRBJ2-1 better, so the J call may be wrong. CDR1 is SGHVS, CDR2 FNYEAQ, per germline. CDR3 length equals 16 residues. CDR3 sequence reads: CASSLGRLAGVSEQFF. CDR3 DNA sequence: TGTGCCAGCAGCTTAGGCCGACTAGCGGGAGTGAGTGAGCAGTTCTTC.

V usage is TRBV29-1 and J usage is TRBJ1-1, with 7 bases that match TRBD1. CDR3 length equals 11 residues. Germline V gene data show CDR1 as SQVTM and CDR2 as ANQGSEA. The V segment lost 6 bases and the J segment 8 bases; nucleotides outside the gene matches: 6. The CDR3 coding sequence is TGCAGCGTAAGAGAGGGGGCAGAAGCTTTCTTT. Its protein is CSVREGAEAFF.

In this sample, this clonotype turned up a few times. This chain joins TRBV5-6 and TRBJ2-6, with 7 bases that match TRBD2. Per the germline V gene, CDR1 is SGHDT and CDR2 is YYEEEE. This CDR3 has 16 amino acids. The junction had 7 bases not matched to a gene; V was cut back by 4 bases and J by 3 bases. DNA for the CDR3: TGTGCCAGCAGCCCCGGCGGGGGTTTTGGGGCCAACGTCCTGACTTTC. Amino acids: CASSPGGGFGANVLTF.

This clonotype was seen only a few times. The CDR3 protein is CASKTGSPDSPLHF. DNA of the CDR3: TGCGCCAGCAAAACAGGGAGTCCGGATTCACCCCTCCACTTT. This chain joins TRBV5-1 and TRBJ1-6; tentatively, D is TRBD1 (6 bases). Germline assignment: CDR1 SGHRS and CDR2 YFSETQ. V shed 6 bases and J shed 8 bases, with 15 bases lying between them. CDR3 length equals 14 residues.

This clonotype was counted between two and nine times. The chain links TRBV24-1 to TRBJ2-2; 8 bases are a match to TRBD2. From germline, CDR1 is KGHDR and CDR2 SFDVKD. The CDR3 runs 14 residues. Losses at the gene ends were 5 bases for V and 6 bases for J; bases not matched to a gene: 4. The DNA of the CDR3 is TGTGCCACCAGTGCGGGAGGGGAAGCCGGGGAGCTGTTTTTT. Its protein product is CATSAGGEAGELFF.

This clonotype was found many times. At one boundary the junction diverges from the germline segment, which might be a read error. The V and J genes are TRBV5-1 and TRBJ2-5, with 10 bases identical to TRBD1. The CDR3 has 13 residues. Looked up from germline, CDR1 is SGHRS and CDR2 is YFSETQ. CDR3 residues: CASSLGQGETQYF. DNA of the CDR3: TGTGCCAGCAGCTTGGGACAGGGGGAGACCCAGTACTTC.